This T cell receptor beta chain was retrieved from a study of human T cells and chemical hapten exposure. Study at large: Investigators sensitized roughly 2 cm by roughly 2 cm of upper inner arm skin with 2% DPC.

TCRdb re-called the RACE reads with MiXCR, one entry per CDR3 protein. The sample consists of about 340,000 distinct CDR3 sequences, around 7% of them appearing once. The ends were cut back, 1 base at V and 0 bases at J, with 7 bases in the middle. Germline V gives CDR1 SGHRS, CDR2 YFSETQ. This CDR3 has 15 amino acids. General study points: Expanded TCRs formed significantly more large CDR3 similarity clusters than controls. Healthy people's immune response may differ from that of the donors, who had alopecia.

As for this clonotype: Its antigen is currently unknown.

The time point denotes: patch test 1, 2 weeks after DPC sensitization. Treatment meaning: therapeutic diphenylcyclopropenone sensitization with weekly scalp DPC. Alopecia patients deemed DPC-suitable, aged 18 to 70, excluding pregnancy. This TCR was recovered from a young woman with alopecia areata. Some clones in this sample may be carry-over from other donors' samples. The chain couples TRBV5-1 to TRBJ2-2, with unresolved D. This material consisted of whole blood, taken in connection with sensitization to the hapten diphenylcyclopropenone (DPC). CDR3 DNA sequence: TGCGCCAGCAGCTTGATTAGCTCGAACACCGGGGAGCTGTTTTTT. Translating gives CASSLISSNTGELFF.